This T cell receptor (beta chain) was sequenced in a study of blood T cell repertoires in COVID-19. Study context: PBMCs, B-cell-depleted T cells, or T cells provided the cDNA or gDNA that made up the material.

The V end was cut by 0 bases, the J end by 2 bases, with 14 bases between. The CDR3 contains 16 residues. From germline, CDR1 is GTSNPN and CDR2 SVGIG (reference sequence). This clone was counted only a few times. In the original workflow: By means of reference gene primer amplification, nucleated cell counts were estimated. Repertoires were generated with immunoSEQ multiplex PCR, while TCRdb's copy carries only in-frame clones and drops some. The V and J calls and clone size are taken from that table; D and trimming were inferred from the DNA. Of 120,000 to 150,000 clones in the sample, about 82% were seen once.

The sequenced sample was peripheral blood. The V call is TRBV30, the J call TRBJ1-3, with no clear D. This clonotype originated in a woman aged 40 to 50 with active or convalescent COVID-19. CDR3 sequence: CAWSVNLPGPGNTIYF. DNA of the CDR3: TGTGCCTGGAGTGTAAATCTCCCAGGCCCTGGAAACACCATATATTTT.